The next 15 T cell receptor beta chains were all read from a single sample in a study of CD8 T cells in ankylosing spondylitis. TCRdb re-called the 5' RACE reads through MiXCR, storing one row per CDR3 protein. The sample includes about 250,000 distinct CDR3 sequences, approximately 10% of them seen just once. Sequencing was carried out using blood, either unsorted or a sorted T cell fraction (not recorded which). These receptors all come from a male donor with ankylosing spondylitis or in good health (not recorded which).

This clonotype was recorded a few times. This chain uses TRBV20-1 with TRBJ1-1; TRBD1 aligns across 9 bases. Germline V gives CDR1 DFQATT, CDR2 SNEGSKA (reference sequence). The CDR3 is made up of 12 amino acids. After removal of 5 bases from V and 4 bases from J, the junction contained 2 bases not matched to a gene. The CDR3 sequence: CSAPGQGTEAFF. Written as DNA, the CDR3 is TGCAGTGCTCCGGGACAGGGCACTGAAGCTTTCTTT.

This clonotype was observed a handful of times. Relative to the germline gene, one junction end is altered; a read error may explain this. CDR3 coding DNA: TGTACCAGCAGTCGTGACGGGCTAACCTACGAGCAGTACTTC. This translates into CTSSRDGLTYEQYF. The rearrangement links TRBV5-6 to TRBJ2-7; D is ambiguous. This CDR3 spans 14 amino acids. Looked up from germline, CDR1 is SGHDT and CDR2 is YYEEEE.

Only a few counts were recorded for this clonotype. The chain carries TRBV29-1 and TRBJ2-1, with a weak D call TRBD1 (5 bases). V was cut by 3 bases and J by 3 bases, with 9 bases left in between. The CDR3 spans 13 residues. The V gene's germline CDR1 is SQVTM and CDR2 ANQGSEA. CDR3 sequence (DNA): TGCAGCGTTGAGAGACAGAACTACAATGAGCAGTTCTTC. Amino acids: CSVERQNYNEQFF.

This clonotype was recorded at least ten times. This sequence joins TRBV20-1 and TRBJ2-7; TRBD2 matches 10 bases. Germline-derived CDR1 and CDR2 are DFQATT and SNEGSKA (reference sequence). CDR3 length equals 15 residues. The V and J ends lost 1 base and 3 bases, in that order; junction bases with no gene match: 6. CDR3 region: CSARAQREGLYEQYF. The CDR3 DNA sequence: TGCAGTGCTAGAGCCCAGCGGGAGGGCCTCTACGAGCAGTACTTC.

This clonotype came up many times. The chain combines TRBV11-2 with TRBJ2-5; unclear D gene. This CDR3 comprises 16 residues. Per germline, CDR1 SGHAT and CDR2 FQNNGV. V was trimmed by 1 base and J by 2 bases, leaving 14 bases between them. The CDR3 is CASSLGSGPMQETQYF. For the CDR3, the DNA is TGTGCCAGCAGCTTAGGGTCAGGTCCGATGCAAGAGACCCAGTACTTC.

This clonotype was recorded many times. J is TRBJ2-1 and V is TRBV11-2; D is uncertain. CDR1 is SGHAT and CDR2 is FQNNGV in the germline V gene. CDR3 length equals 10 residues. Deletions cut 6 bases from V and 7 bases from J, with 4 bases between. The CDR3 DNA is TGTGCCAGCAGTTCAAATGAGCAGTTCTTC. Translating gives CASSSNEQFF.

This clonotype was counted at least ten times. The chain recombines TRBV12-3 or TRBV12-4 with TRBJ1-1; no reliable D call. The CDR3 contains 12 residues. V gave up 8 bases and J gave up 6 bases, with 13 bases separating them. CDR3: CASLAREPEAFF. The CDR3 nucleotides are TGTGCCAGCCTGGCAAGGGAACCTGAAGCTTTCTTT.

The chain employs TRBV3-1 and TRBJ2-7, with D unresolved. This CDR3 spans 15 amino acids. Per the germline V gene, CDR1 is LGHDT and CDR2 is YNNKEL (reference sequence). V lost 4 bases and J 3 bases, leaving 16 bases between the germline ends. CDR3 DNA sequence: TGTGCCAGCAGCCTATCGCAGACCGCCGGCTACGAGCAGTACTTC. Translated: CASSLSQTAGYEQYF.

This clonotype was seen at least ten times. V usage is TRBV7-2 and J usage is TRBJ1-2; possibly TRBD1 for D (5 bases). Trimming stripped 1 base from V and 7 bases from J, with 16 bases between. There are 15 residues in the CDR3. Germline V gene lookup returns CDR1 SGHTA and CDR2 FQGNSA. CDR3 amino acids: CASSLEVGQGGGYTF. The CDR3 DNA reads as TGTGCCAGCAGCTTAGAAGTAGGGCAGGGCGGTGGCTACACCTTC.

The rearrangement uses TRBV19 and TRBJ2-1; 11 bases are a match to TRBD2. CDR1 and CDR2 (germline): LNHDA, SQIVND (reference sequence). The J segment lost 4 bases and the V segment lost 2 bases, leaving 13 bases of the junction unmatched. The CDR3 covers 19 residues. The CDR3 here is CASSIRGLRTSGLYNEQFF. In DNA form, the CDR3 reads TGTGCCAGTAGTATACGAGGCCTAAGGACTAGCGGGCTTTACAATGAGCAGTTCTTC.

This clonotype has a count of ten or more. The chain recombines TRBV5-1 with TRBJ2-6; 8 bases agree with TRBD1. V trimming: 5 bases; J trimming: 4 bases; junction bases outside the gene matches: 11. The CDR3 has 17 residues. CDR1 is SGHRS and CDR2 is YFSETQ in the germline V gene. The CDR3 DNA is TGCGCCAGCAGTGACGGGACAGGCCAAGGAGGGGCCAACGTCCTGACTTTC. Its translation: CASSDGTGQGGANVLTF.

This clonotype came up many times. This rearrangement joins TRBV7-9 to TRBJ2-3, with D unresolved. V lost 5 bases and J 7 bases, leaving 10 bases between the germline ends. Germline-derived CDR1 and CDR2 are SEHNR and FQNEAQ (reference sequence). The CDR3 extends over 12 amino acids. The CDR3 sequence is CASSAEVNTQYF. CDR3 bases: TGTGCCAGCAGCGCCGAGGTGAATACGCAGTATTTT.

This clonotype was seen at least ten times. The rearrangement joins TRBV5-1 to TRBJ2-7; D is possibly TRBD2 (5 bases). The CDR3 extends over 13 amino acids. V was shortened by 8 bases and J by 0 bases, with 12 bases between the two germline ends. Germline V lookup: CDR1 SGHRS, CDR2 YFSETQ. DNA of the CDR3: TGCGCCAGTCAAGCTGGGAGCTCCTACGAGCAGTACTTC. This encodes CASQAGSSYEQYF.

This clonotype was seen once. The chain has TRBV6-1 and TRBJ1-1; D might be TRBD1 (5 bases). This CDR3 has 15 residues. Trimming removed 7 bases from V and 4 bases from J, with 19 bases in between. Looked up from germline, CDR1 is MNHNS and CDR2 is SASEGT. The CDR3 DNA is TGTGCCAGCACCGGGGCGGAGGGCCGTGGCACTGAAGCTTTCTTT. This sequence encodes CASTGAEGRGTEAFF.

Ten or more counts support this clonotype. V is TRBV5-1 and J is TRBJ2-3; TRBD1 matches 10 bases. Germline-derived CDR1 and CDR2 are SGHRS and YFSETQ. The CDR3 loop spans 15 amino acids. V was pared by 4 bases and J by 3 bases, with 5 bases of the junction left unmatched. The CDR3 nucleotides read TGCGCCAGCAGCCCTGACAGGGGGCTAACAGATACGCAGTATTTT. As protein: CASSPDRGLTDTQYF.